This TCR beta chain was documented in a study of beta chain features in type 1 diabetes. With respect to this clone: Its antigen is undetermined.

Every single donor gave one heparinised blood draw, and these averaged around 120 mL. Investigators reverse transcribed all isolated RNA, so they sequenced expressed TCRB transcripts. Here immunoSEQ multiplex PCR was the method, and the copy in TCRdb shows in-frame clones only, minus some. The sample lists roughly 450,000 clones; about 10% were seen once. General study results and limits: There was a moderate but significant shortening of TCRB CDR3s in all four CD4+ subsets of Type 1 diabetes patients.

Germline CDR1 SGDLS, CDR2 YYNGEE. The CDR3 has 15 amino acids. The germline V and J ends were trimmed by 6 bases and 1 base, with 11 bases remaining between them. The source is a woman between 18 and 29 years old in good health. The sample taken for sequencing was naive CD4+ T cells from blood. The gene calls are TRBV9 and TRBJ2-6; D might be TRBD2 (6 bases). The chain's CDR3 is CASKTGLSGANVLTF. DNA of the CDR3: TGTGCCAGCAAGACGGGACTTTCTGGGGCCAACGTCCTGACTTTC. Drawing the rest from reference TRBV9 and TRBJ2-6, the complete variable domain is DSGVTQTPKHLITATGQRVTLRCSPRSGDLSVYWYQQSLDQGLQFLIQYYNGEERAKGNILERFSAQQFPDLHSELNLSSLELGDSALYFCASKTGLSGANVLTFGAGSRLTVL.